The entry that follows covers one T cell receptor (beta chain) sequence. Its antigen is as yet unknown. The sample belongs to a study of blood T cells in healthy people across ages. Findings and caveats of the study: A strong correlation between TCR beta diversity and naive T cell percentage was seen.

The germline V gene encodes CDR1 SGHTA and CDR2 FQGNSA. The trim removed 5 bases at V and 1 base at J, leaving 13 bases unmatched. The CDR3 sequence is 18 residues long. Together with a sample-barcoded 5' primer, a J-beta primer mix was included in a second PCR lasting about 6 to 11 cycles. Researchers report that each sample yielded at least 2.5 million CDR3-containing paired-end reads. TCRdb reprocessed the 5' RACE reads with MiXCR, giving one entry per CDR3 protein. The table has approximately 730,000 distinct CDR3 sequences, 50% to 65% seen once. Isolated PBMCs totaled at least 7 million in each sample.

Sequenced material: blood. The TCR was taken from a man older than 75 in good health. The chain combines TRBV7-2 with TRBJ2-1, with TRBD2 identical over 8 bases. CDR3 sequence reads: CASSPLALAGLSYNEQFF. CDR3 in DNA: TGTGCCAGCAGCCCCCTAGCTCTAGCGGGCTTATCCTACAATGAGCAGTTCTTC. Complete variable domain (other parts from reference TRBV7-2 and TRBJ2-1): GAGVSQSPSNKVTEKGKDVELRCDPISGHTALYWYRQSLGQGLEFLIYFQGNSAPDKSGLPSDRFSAERTGGSVSTLTIQRTQQEDSAVYLCASSPLALAGLSYNEQFFGPGTRLTVL.